Each of the 15 T cell receptor beta chains below was sequenced from the same sample in a study of T cells after posttransplantation cyclophosphamide. Treatment was busulfan-fludarabine conditioning, a marrow graft, and cyclophosphamide on days +3 and +4. The data were produced by immunoSEQ multiplex PCR, yet TCRdb's version contains in-frame clones alone and is incomplete. The sample gives some 8,500 clones, over 75% of which show up once; around 23% is in the top ten. The sample consisted of PBMCs, taken after allogeneic stem cell transplant with posttransplant cyclophosphamide. These receptors were taken from a female patient in her 40s who received an allogeneic stem cell transplant from an unrelated donor, was CMV-positive, and had no GVHD. The graft donor may be the source of some T cells.

The chain has TRBV7-2 and TRBJ1-5; D unresolved. The CDR3 is 13 amino acids. V dropped 5 bases and J dropped 7 bases, with 12 bases sitting between them. CDR1 and CDR2 from the germline V gene are SGHTA and FQGNSA. In DNA form, the CDR3 reads TGTGCCAGCAGCCCCGGGATGCGGCAGCCCCAGCATTTT. Translated: CASSPGMRQPQHF.

The gene calls are TRBV19 and TRBJ1-1; unclear D gene. CDR1 is LNHDA, CDR2 SQIVND, per germline (reference sequence). This CDR3 contains 15 residues. V was cut by 5 bases and J by 0 bases, with 13 bases left in between. Here the CDR3 reads CASSSPGRLNTEAFF. CDR3 DNA sequence: TGTGCCAGTAGTTCTCCGGGGAGGCTGAACACTGAAGCTTTCTTT. The whole variable domain, filled in from reference TRBV19 and TRBJ1-1, reads DGGITQSPKYLFRKEGQNVTLSCEQNLNHDAMYWYRQDPGQGLRLIYYSQIVNDFQKGDIAEGYSVSREKKESFPLTVTSAQKNPTAFYLCASSSPGRLNTEAFFGQGTRLTVV.

The rearrangement links TRBV28 to TRBJ1-6; 10 positions agree with TRBD1. In germline, CDR1 is MDHEN, CDR2 SYDVKM. CDR3 length equals 16 residues. Trimming at V came to 4 bases and at J to 10 bases, leaving 10 bases not matched to a gene. In nucleotides, the CDR3 is TGTGCCAGCAGTTGGGACAGGGGTGTCACCGGATCACCCCTCCACTTT. Translating it yields CASSWDRGVTGSPLHF.

The chain is built from TRBV13 and TRBJ2-5; possibly TRBD1 for D (7 bases). V was clipped by 10 bases and J by 1 base, with 13 bases between them. Germline CDR1 and CDR2: PRHDT and FYEKMQ (reference sequence). The CDR3 extends over 13 amino acids. CDR3 sequence (DNA): TGTGCCACCGCGGGACAGCTCCAAGAGACCCAGTACTTC. It translates to CATAGQLQETQYF.

The chain carries TRBV28 and TRBJ1-2; TRBD1 might be the D (5 bases). V shed 8 bases and J shed 4 bases, with 11 bases lying between them. This CDR3 region has 12 residues. Germline CDR1 is MDHEN and CDR2 is SYDVKM. CDR3 DNA: TGTGCCAGCTTCGACAGCTTCTATGGCTACACCTTC. Translating it yields CASFDSFYGYTF.

A single count supports this clone. This chain connects TRBV7-2 to TRBJ2-2; possibly TRBD1 for D (5 bases). Trimming pared 2 bases from V and 2 bases from J, leaving 9 bases between. Germline CDR1 and CDR2: SGHTA and FQGNSA. The CDR3 runs to 15 residues. The CDR3 is CASSLMGPNTGELFF. In DNA, the CDR3 is TGTGCCAGCAGCTTAATGGGGCCAAACACCGGGGAGCTGTTTTTT.

The chain is built from TRBV2 and TRBJ1-2; TRBD1 agrees at 7 bases. This CDR3 has 15 amino acids. V gave up 3 bases and J gave up 4 bases; unmatched junction bases: 8. The germline gives CDR1 SNHLY, CDR2 FYNNEI. As DNA, the CDR3 is TGTGCCAGCAGTGATCGTACAGGGGCGGTCTATGGCTACACCTTC. Protein product: CASSDRTGAVYGYTF.

This clone occurred a few times. This chain links TRBV6-5 with TRBJ1-6; D not resolved. Germline-derived CDR1 and CDR2 are MNHEY and SVGAGI. CDR3 length: 12 residues. Trimming shortened V by 11 bases and J by 6 bases, and 11 bases separated the two germline ends. The CDR3 region is CAGARGNSPLHF. The CDR3, as DNA: TGTGCCGGCGCGCGCGGTAATTCACCCCTCCACTTT.

The V call is TRBV7-3, the J call TRBJ2-2; 9 bases agree with TRBD2. V lost 6 bases, J lost 4 bases, and 6 bases stayed unmatched. CDR1 is SGHTA and CDR2 is FQGTGA in the germline V gene. The CDR3 is 15 residues long. In DNA form, the CDR3 reads TGTGCCAGCAGAGCGGGGGGACGACGCACCGGGGAGCTGTTTTTT. Its translation is CASRAGGRRTGELFF.

The chain carries TRBV6-5 and TRBJ1-3; 7 nucleotides match TRBD1. The CDR3 is 15 amino acids. Germline V CDR1 and CDR2: MNHEY, SVGAGI. V trimming: 2 bases; J trimming: 2 bases; junction bases outside the gene matches: 3. The CDR3 reads CASSYDRAPGNTIYF. CDR3 nucleotide sequence: TGTGCCAGCAGTTACGACAGGGCCCCTGGAAACACCATATATTTT.

Remarks on this clone: Additional DNA sequences in this sample encode the identical CDR3. This sequence joins TRBV11-2 and TRBJ2-7, with D tentatively TRBD1 (6 bases). The CDR3 consists of 13 residues. Trimming left V 5 bases short and J 7 bases short, with 15 bases between. CDR1 and CDR2 from the germline V gene are SGHAT and FQNNGV. CDR3 amino acids: CASSLRDTYEQYF. The CDR3 DNA reads TGTGCCAGCAGCCTCCGGGACACGTATGAGCAGTACTTC.

This clone appeared a single time. The V and J genes are TRBV5-1 and TRBJ1-2, with 7 positions matching TRBD1. V lost 4 bases and J lost 6; bases outside the gene matches: 6. The CDR3 sequence is 13 residues long. Germline-derived CDR1 and CDR2 are SGHRS and YFSETQ. CDR3 in DNA: TGCGCCAGCAGCGCGTCAGGGGGAGATGGCTACACCTTC. Translating it yields CASSASGGDGYTF.

This chain links TRBV6-4 with TRBJ1-5; D gene ambiguous. Germline loops: CDR1 MRHNA, CDR2 SNTAGT. CDR3 length: 13 residues. The germline V and J ends were trimmed by 6 bases and 5 bases, with 11 bases remaining between them. CDR3 protein: CASSPQRDQPQHF. In DNA form, the CDR3 reads TGTGCCAGCAGCCCACAGAGGGATCAGCCCCAGCATTTT.

The gene calls are TRBV9 and TRBJ2-3; 10 bases are shared with TRBD2. The germline V gene has CDR1 SGDLS and CDR2 YYNGEE. V was clipped by 3 bases and J by 4 bases; unmatched bases: 14. The CDR3 contains 18 residues. CDR3 nucleotides: TGTGCCAGCAGCGCCACCAGCGAAAGCGGGGGGGCGTCAGATACGCAGTATTTT. It yields the protein CASSATSESGGASDTQYF.

The V and J genes are TRBV11-3 and TRBJ1-1; D possibly corresponds to TRBD1 (6 bases). The CDR3 length is 17 residues. Germline V gene sequence: CDR1 SGHNT, CDR2 YENEEA. V dropped 4 bases and J dropped 1 base, with 19 bases sitting between them. DNA for the CDR3: TGTGCCAGCAGCTCCCCTCACTATCGGGACACGAACACTGAAGCTTTCTTT. Residues: CASSSPHYRDTNTEAFF.